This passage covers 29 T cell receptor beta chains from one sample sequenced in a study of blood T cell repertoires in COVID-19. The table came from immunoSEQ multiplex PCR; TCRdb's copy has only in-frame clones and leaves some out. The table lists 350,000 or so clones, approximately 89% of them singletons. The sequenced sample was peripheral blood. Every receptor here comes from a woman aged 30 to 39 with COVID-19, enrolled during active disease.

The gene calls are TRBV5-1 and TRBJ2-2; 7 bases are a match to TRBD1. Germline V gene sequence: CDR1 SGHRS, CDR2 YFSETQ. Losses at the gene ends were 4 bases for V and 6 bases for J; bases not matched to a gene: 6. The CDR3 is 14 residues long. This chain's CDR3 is CASSRDSTSGELFF. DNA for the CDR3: TGCGCCAGCAGCAGGGACAGTACCTCCGGGGAGCTGTTTTTT.

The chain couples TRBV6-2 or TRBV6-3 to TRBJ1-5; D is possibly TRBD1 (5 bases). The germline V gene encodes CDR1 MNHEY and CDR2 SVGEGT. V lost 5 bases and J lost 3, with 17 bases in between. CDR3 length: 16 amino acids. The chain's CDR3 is CASSTLRGDDNQPQHF. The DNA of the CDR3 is TGTGCCAGCAGTACCCTGCGGGGGGATGACAATCAGCCCCAGCATTTT.

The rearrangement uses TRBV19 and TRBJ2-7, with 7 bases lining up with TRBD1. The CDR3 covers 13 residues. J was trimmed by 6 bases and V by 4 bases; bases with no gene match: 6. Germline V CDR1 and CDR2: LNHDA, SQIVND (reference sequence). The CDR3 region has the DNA TGTGCCAGTAGTACGTCGACAGGGTTCGAGCAGTACGTC. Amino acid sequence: CASSTSTGFEQYV.

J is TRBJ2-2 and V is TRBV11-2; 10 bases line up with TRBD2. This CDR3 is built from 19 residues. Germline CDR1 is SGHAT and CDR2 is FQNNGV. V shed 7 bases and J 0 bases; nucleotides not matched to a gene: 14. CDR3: CASNSIGFSGGPNTGELFF. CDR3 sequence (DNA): TGTGCCAGCAACTCAATTGGGTTTAGCGGGGGGCCGAACACCGGGGAGCTGTTTTTT.

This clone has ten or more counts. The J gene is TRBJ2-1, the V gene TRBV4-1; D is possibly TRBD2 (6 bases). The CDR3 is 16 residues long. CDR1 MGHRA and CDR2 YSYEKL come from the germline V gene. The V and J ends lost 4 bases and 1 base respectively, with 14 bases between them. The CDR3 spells CASSPFIRGSYNEQFF. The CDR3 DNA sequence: TGCGCCAGCAGCCCCTTTATTCGGGGGTCCTACAATGAGCAGTTCTTC.

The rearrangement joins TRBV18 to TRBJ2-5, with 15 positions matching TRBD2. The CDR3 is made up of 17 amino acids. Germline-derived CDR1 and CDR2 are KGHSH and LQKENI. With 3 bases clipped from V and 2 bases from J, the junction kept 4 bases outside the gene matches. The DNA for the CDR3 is TGTGCCAGCTCACCCGGACTAGCGGGGGGGTCTCAAGAGACCCAGTACTTC. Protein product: CASSPGLAGGSQETQYF.

The CDR3: CASSPSRGNQPQHF. In DNA form, the CDR3 reads TGTGCCAGCTCCCCCAGCAGGGGCAATCAGCCCCAGCATTTT. V gene TRBV18 combines with J gene TRBJ1-5; the D gene is possibly TRBD1 (5 bases). The CDR3 has 14 amino acids. Germline lookup yields CDR1 KGHSH and CDR2 LQKENI. The germline V and J ends were trimmed by 6 bases and 2 bases, with 11 bases remaining between them.

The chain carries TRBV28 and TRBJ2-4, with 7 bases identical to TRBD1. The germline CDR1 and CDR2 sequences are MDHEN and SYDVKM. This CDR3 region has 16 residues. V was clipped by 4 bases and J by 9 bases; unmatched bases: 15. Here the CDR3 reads CASSWKVYRGKGIQYF. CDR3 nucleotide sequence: TGTGCCAGCAGTTGGAAGGTTTACAGGGGAAAGGGCATTCAGTACTTC.

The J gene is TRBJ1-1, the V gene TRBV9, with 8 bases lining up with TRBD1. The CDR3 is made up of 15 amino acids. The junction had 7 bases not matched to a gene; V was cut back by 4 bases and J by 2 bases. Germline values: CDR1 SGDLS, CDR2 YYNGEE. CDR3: CASSTGQGFNTEAFF. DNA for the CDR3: TGTGCCAGCAGCACCGGACAGGGTTTTAACACTGAAGCTTTCTTT. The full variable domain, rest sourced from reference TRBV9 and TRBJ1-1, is DSGVTQTPKHLITATGQRVTLRCSPRSGDLSVYWYQQSLDQGLQFLIQYYNGEERAKGNILERFSAQQFPDLHSELNLSSLELGDSALYFCASSTGQGFNTEAFFGQGTRLTVV.

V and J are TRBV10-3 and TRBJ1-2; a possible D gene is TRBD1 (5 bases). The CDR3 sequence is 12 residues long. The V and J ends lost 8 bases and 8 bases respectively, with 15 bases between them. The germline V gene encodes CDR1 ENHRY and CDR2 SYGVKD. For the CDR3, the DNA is TGTGCCATCTGGGGGGGGTTGACGGGCTACACCTTC. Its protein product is CAIWGGLTGYTF.

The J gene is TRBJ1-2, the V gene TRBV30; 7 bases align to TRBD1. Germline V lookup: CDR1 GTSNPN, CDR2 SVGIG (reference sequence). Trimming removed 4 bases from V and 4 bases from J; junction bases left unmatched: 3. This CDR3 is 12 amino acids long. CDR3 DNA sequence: TGTGCCTGGATAGACAGGGCCTATGGCTACACCTTC. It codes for CAWIDRAYGYTF. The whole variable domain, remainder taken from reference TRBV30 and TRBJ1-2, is SQTIHQWPATLVQPVGSPLSLECTVEGTSNPNLYWYRQAAGRGLQLLFYSVGIGQISSEVPQNLSASRPQDRQFILSSKKLLLSDSGFYLCAWIDRAYGYTFGSGTRLTVV.

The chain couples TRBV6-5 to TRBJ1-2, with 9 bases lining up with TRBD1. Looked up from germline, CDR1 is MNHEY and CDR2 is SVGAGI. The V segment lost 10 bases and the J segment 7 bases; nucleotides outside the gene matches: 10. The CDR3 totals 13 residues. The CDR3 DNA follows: TGTGCCATTAAGACAGGGGGTGTTGGTGGCTACACCTTC. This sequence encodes CAIKTGGVGGYTF.

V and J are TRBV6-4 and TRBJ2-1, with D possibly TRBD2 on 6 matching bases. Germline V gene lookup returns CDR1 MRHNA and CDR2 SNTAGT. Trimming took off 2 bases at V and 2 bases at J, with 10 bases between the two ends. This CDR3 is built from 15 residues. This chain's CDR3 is CASSDGGGTYNEQFF. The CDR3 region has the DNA TGTGCCAGCAGTGACGGTGGCGGGACCTACAATGAGCAGTTCTTC.

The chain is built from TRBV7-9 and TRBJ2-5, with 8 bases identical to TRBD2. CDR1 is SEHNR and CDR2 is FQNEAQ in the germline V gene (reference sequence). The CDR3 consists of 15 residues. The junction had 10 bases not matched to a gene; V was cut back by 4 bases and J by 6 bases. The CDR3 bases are TGTGCCAGCAGCTGGACCACGGGGGGGATAAAGACCCAGTACTTC. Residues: CASSWTTGGIKTQYF.

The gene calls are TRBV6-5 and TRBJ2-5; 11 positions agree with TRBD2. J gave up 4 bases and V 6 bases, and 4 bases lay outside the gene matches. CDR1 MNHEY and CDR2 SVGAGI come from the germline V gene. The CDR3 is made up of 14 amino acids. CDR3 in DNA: TGTGCCAGCAGCCTAGCGGGGGGCATAGAGACCCAGTACTTC. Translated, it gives CASSLAGGIETQYF.

CDR3 region: CASSLATKGTEAFF. CDR3 bases: TGTGCCAGCAGCCTTGCGACTAAGGGCACTGAAGCTTTCTTT. The chain links TRBV28 to TRBJ1-1; no clear D gene. Trimming removed 6 bases at V and 4 bases at J, with 15 bases between. The length of the CDR3 is 14 residues. The germline V gene encodes CDR1 MDHEN and CDR2 SYDVKM.

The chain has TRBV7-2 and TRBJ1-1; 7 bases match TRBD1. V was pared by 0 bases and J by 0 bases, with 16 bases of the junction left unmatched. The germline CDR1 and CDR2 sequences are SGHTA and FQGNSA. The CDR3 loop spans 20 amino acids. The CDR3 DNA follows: TGTGCCAGCAGCTTAGCACCCAGGGACAGCTATGACCCTATGAACACTGAAGCTTTCTTT. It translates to CASSLAPRDSYDPMNTEAFF.

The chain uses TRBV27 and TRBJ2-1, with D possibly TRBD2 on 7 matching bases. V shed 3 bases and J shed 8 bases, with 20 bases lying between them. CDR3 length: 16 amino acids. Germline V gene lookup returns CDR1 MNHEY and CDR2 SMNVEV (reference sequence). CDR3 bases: TGTGCCAGCAGTTTCATGAGGGGGGGCCGGGCGGATGAGCAGTTCTTC. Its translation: CASSFMRGGRADEQFF.

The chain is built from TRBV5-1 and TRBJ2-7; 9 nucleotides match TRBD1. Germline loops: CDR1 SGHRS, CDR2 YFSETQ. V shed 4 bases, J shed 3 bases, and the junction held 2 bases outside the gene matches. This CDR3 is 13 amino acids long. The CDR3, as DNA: TGCGCCAGCAGCCCGGACAGGGGCTACGAGCAGTACGTC. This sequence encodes CASSPDRGYEQYV.

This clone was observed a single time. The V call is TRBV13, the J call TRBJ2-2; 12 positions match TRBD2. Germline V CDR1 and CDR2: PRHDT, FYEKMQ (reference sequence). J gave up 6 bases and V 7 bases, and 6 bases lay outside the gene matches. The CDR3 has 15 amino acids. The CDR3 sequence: CASKASGGAAGELFF. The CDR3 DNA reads TGTGCCAGCAAGGCTAGCGGGGGGGCAGCCGGGGAGCTGTTTTTT. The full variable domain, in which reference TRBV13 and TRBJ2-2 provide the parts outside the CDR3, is AAGVIQSPRHLIKEKRETATLKCYPIPRHDTVYWYQQGPGQDPQFLISFYEKMQSDKGSIPDRFSAQQFSDYHSELNMSSLELGDSALYFCASKASGGAAGELFFGEGSRLTVL.

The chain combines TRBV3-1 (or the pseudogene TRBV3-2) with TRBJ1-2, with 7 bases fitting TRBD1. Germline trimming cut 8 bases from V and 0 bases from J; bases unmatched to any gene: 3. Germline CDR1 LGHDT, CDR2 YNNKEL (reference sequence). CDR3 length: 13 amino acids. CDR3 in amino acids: CASRDRANYGYTF. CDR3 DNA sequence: TGTGCCAGCCGGGACAGAGCTAACTATGGCTACACCTTC.

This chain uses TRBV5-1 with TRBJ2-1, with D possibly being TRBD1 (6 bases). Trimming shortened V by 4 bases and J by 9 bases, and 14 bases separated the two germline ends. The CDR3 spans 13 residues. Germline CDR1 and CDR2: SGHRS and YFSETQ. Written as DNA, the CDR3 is TGCGCCAGCAGCCCCCGGCTAGGGGGTGAGCAGTTCTTC. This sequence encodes CASSPRLGGEQFF.

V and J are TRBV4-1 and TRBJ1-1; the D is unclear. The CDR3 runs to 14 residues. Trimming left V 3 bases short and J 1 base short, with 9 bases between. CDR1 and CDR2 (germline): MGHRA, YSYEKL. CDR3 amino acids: CASSQYLGNTEAFF. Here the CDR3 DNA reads TGCGCCAGCAGCCAGTACCTAGGGAACACTGAAGCTTTCTTT.

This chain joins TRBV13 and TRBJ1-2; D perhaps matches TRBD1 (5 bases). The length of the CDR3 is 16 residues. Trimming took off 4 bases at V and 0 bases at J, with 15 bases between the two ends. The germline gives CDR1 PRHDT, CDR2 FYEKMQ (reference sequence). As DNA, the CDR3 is TGTGCCAGCAGCTCCTTGGGGGGAGCTACTAACTATGGCTACACCTTC. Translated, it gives CASSSLGGATNYGYTF.

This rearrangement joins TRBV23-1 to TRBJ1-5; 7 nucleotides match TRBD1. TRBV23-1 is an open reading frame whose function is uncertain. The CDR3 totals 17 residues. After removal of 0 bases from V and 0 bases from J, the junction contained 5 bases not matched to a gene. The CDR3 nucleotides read TGCGCCAGCAGTCAATCATTGGGGACAGATAGCAATCAGCCCCAGCATTTT. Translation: CASSQSLGTDSNQPQHF.

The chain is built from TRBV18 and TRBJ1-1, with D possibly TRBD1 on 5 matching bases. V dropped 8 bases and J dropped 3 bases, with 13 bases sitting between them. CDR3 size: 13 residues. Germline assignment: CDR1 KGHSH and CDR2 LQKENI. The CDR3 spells CASAQGEDTEAFF. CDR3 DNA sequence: TGTGCCAGCGCACAAGGGGAAGACACTGAAGCTTTCTTT.

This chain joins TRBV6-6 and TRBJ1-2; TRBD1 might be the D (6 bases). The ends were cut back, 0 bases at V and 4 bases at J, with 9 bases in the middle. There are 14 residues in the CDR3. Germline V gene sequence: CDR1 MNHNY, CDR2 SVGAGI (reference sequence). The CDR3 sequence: CASSYSDSSYGYTF. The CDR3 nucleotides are TGTGCCAGCAGTTACTCGGACAGTTCCTATGGCTACACCTTC.

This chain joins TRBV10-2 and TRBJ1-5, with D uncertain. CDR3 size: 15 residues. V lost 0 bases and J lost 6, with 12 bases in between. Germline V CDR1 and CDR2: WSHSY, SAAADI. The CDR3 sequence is CASSESAGSGQPQHF. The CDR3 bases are TGCGCCAGCAGTGAGTCGGCAGGATCCGGTCAGCCCCAGCATTTT.

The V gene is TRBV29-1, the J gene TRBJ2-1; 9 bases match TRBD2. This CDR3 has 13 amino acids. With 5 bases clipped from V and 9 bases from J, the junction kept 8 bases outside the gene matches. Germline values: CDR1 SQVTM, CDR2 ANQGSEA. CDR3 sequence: CSVNRGGASEQFF. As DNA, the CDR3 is TGCAGCGTTAACCGCGGGGGGGCCAGTGAGCAGTTCTTC.